This T cell receptor beta chain was obtained from a study of blood T cell repertoires in COVID-19. Trimming cost V 0 bases and J 4 bases; bases outside gene matches: 5. Germline V gene sequence: CDR1 SGHVS, CDR2 FNYEAQ. The CDR3 runs to 15 residues. In the original workflow: Reference gene primer amplification gave nucleated cell count estimates. TCRdb's table, derived via immunoSEQ multiplex PCR, lists solely in-frame clones and lacks some. The DNA was the basis for D and trimming; V, J and clone size are from that table. The sample includes under 150,000 clones, around 80% of them seen just once. The sample taken for sequencing was PBMCs or T cells enriched from blood (not recorded which). This chain joins TRBV7-6 and TRBJ2-5; 7 bases align to TRBD1. The source is a middle-aged man with acute COVID-19. CDR3 sequence (DNA): TGTGCCAGCAGCTTAGCGACAGGGTCTGGAGAGACCCAGTACTTC. This encodes CASSLATGSGETQYF.